One and the same sample provided the 29 T cell receptor beta chains below, sequenced in a study of T cell responses to AZD1222 COVID-19 vaccine listed by TCRdb under 2021. Library prep was done by the immunoSEQ multiplex PCR assay. The clones in this table, taken by TCRdb from immuneACCESS, are in-frame only. Not every clone is retained; where verified, under half of the shortfall comes from an unresolved V gene, and the cause of the rest is unknown. The sample table records 120,000 or so clones; around 83% of these occur just once. The top ten hold around 2.9% of the sample. The sample's time point label, in plain terms: about 28 days (+/-7) after the second vaccine dose. The sequencing used peripheral blood, collected 28 days after the second AZD1222 dose. These receptors originate from an adult who received the AZD1222 COVID-19 vaccine.

A few counts support this clone. This chain uses TRBV6-6 with TRBJ1-6; perhaps TRBD1 as D (6 bases). CDR1 MNHNY and CDR2 SVGAGI come from the germline V gene (reference sequence). There are 15 residues in the CDR3. V was shortened by 6 bases and J by 7 bases, with 16 bases between the two germline ends. The CDR3 DNA reads TGTGCCAGCAGACCTGGGACACCCGGGAATTCACCCCTCCACTTT. Residues: CASRPGTPGNSPLHF.

The chain has TRBV5-1 and TRBJ2-5, with D perhaps TRBD2 (5 bases). This CDR3 region has 15 residues. Germline CDR1 is SGHRS and CDR2 is YFSETQ. The V end lost 0 bases, the J end lost 5 bases, and 14 bases lay between the germline ends. The CDR3 sequence: CASSLAGVVGETQYF. In DNA, the CDR3 is TGCGCCAGCAGCTTGGCCGGGGTAGTCGGGGAGACCCAGTACTTC.

The chain carries TRBV30 and TRBJ1-4; D unclear. V shed 1 base and J shed 0 bases, with 6 bases lying between them. Looked up from germline, CDR1 is GTSNPN and CDR2 is SVGIG (reference sequence). The CDR3 length is 14 residues. CDR3 sequence reads: CAWSGDATNEKLFF. Here the CDR3 DNA reads TGTGCCTGGAGTGGGGATGCAACTAATGAAAAACTGTTTTTT. The whole variable domain, remainder taken from reference TRBV30 and TRBJ1-4, is SQTIHQWPATLVQPVGSPLSLECTVEGTSNPNLYWYRQAAGRGLQLLFYSVGIGQISSEVPQNLSASRPQDRQFILSSKKLLLSDSGFYLCAWSGDATNEKLFFGSGTQLSVL.

The rearrangement links TRBV4-3 to TRBJ1-2; D is perhaps TRBD1 (6 bases). Deletions cut 3 bases from V and 8 bases from J, with 19 bases between. Germline assignment: CDR1 LGHNA and CDR2 YSLEER. The CDR3 consists of 15 residues. The CDR3 loop reads CASSQGAIQSGGYTF. The CDR3 DNA reads TGCGCCAGCAGCCAGGGGGCGATTCAATCGGGAGGCTACACCTTC.

The rearrangement uses TRBV19 and TRBJ2-3; D is ambiguous. The V gene's germline CDR1 is LNHDA and CDR2 SQIVND (reference sequence). The CDR3 runs to 16 residues. V was shortened by 4 bases and J by 0 bases, with 14 bases between the two germline ends. The CDR3 spells CASSTHPTTSTDTQYF. The DNA of the CDR3 is TGTGCCAGTAGTACCCATCCTACTACTAGCACAGATACGCAGTATTTT.

The genes are TRBV27 and TRBJ1-1; D unclear. The V gene lost 3 bases and the J gene lost 6 bases, with 14 bases spanning the gap. The CDR3 is made up of 14 amino acids. Germline CDR1 reads MNHEY; CDR2 reads SMNVEV (reference sequence). CDR3 DNA: TGTGCCAGCAGTTTTGTGGCTTCCAGAGCTGAAGCTTTCTTT. The encoded protein is CASSFVASRAEAFF.

In DNA form, the CDR3 reads TGTGCCAGCAGCCCCGGGGGGGCGAAGGGTTCACCCCTCCACTTT. This sequence encodes CASSPGGAKGSPLHF. V gene TRBV6-4 combines with J gene TRBJ1-6, with D possibly matching TRBD1 (6 bases). The CDR3 is 15 amino acids. Germline assignment: CDR1 MRHNA and CDR2 SNTAGT. The V end lost 6 bases, the J end lost 9 bases, and 18 bases lay between the germline ends.

The chain couples TRBV28 to TRBJ1-2; 12 positions match TRBD1. J gave up 1 base and V 6 bases, and 12 bases lay outside the gene matches. CDR3 size: 18 residues. Germline V CDR1 and CDR2: MDHEN, SYDVKM. Here the CDR3 DNA reads TGTGCCAGCAGACCAACCCGGGGACAGGGGGCGCGTAACTATGGCTACACCTTC. Its translation is CASRPTRGQGARNYGYTF.

This chain connects TRBV6-2 or TRBV6-3 to TRBJ2-7, with 8 nucleotides matching TRBD1. This CDR3 is built from 15 residues. Germline loops: CDR1 MNHEY, CDR2 SVGEGT. The V segment lost 2 bases and the J segment 4 bases; nucleotides outside the gene matches: 7. CDR3 in DNA: TGTGCCAGCAGTTACCGGGGGACAGGAGTGTACGAGCAGTACTTC. It is translated as CASSYRGTGVYEQYF.

The V call is TRBV7-8, the J call TRBJ2-7; D is possibly TRBD1 (6 bases). The V end was cut by 2 bases, the J end by 1 base, with 12 bases between. CDR3 length: 15 amino acids. From germline, CDR1 is SGHVS and CDR2 FQNEAQ. CDR3 region: CASSLFQGPSYEQYF. In DNA, the CDR3 is TGTGCCAGCAGCTTATTCCAGGGGCCTTCCTACGAGCAGTACTTC. Filled out from reference TRBV7-8 and TRBJ2-7, the complete variable domain reads GAGVSQSPRYKVAKRGQDVALRCDPISGHVSLFWYQQALGQGPEFLTYFQNEAQLDKSGLPSDRFFAERPEGSVSTLKIQRTQQEDSAVYLCASSLFQGPSYEQYFGPGTRLTVT.

The chain links TRBV4-3 to TRBJ1-2; D perhaps matches TRBD1 (6 bases). V dropped 0 bases and J dropped 4 bases, with 15 bases sitting between them. The CDR3 is 16 amino acids. The V gene's germline CDR1 is LGHNA and CDR2 YSLEER. The CDR3 spells CASSQDRAGALYGYTF. The DNA of the CDR3 is TGCGCCAGCAGCCAAGATCGGGCAGGGGCACTCTATGGCTACACCTTC.

This rearrangement joins TRBV6-2 or TRBV6-3 to TRBJ1-2; 9 bases fit TRBD1. The junction had 1 base not matched to a gene; V was cut back by 2 bases and J by 0 bases. Germline-derived CDR1 and CDR2 are MNHEY and SVGEGT. This CDR3 is 15 amino acids long. The CDR3 DNA reads TGTGCCAGCAGTTACCGACAGGGGGCTAACTATGGCTACACCTTC. This codes for CASSYRQGANYGYTF.

V gene TRBV11-2 combines with J gene TRBJ1-3, with 7 bases aligning to TRBD1. Per germline, CDR1 SGHAT and CDR2 FQNNGV. The CDR3 sequence is 14 residues long. V shed 3 bases, J shed 4 bases, and the junction held 3 bases outside the gene matches. CDR3 bases: TGTGCCAGCAGCTTCACAGGGGTAGGAAACACCATATATTTT. Translated, it gives CASSFTGVGNTIYF.

The rearrangement links TRBV27 to TRBJ1-1; tentatively, D is TRBD1 (5 bases). The CDR3 consists of 15 residues. From germline, CDR1 is MNHEY and CDR2 SMNVEV (reference sequence). V dropped 5 bases and J dropped 4 bases, with 17 bases sitting between them. Here the CDR3 DNA reads TGTGCCAGCAGTCCTGGGATCCTGGGGGTCACTGAAGCTTTCTTT. This encodes CASSPGILGVTEAFF.

This clone was recorded only once. The V and J genes are TRBV24-1 and TRBJ2-3; 7 positions agree with TRBD2. The CDR3 consists of 14 residues. Germline V gene lookup returns CDR1 KGHDR and CDR2 SFDVKD. Trimming at V came to 9 bases and at J to 1 base, leaving 6 bases not matched to a gene. As DNA, the CDR3 is TGTGCCACCGCACCTAGCGGTCGCACAGATACGCAGTATTTT. It is translated as CATAPSGRTDTQYF.

The genes are TRBV9 and TRBJ2-2, with 12 bases matching TRBD2. The junction had 4 bases not matched to a gene; V was cut back by 3 bases and J by 7 bases. This CDR3 is 15 amino acids long. CDR1 is SGDLS and CDR2 is YYNGEE in the germline V gene. CDR3 nucleotide sequence: TGTGCCAGCAGCGCACCGGGACTAGCGGGCGGGGAGCTGTTTTTT. Residues: CASSAPGLAGGELFF.

The V and J genes are TRBV6-2 or TRBV6-3 and TRBJ1-2; D might be TRBD1 (6 bases). The V gene lost 5 bases and the J gene lost 3 bases, with 13 bases spanning the gap. Germline V gene lookup returns CDR1 MNHEY and CDR2 SVGEGT. The CDR3 contains 14 residues. The CDR3 reads CASSPGQTYYGYTF. The CDR3 region has the DNA TGTGCCAGCAGTCCCGGACAGACCTACTATGGCTACACCTTC.

The gene calls are TRBV6-5 and TRBJ2-2; 8 nucleotides line up with TRBD2. V gave up 8 bases and J gave up 6 bases; unmatched junction bases: 2. There are 12 residues in the CDR3. From germline, CDR1 is MNHEY and CDR2 SVGAGI. Here the CDR3 reads CASSGGSGELFF. CDR3 nucleotide sequence: TGTGCCAGCTCGGGGGGGTCCGGGGAGCTGTTTTTT.

This chain uses TRBV6-5 with TRBJ1-1; unclear D gene. Looked up from germline, CDR1 is MNHEY and CDR2 is SVGAGI. With 4 bases removed from V and 1 base from J, the gap between germline ends came to 7 bases. The CDR3 loop spans 13 amino acids. CDR3 residues: CASSSHRNTEAFF. The CDR3 DNA sequence: TGTGCCAGCAGTTCACACAGGAACACTGAAGCTTTCTTT.

CDR3 region: CASSFAANTEAFF. DNA of the CDR3: TGCGCCAGCAGCTTTGCAGCGAACACTGAAGCTTTCTTT. This sequence joins TRBV5-1 and TRBJ1-1, with D unclear. Germline CDR1 SGHRS, CDR2 YFSETQ. This CDR3 contains 13 residues. Trimming shortened V by 2 bases and J by 1 base, and 6 bases separated the two germline ends.

This clone has just one count. This chain links TRBV6-6 with TRBJ1-2; D call uncertain. The CDR3 covers 14 residues. Between the trimmed V and J ends, which lost 8 bases and 2 bases, there was a span of 15 bases. CDR1 and CDR2 (germline): MNHNY, SVGAGI (reference sequence). In DNA form, the CDR3 reads TGTGCCAGCTTTACTTTGGCCGGGAACTATGGCTACACCTTC. Translated: CASFTLAGNYGYTF.

The chain links TRBV13 to TRBJ1-4; 11 positions agree with TRBD1. Losses at the gene ends were 5 bases for V and 15 bases for J; bases not matched to a gene: 5. The germline gives CDR1 PRHDT, CDR2 FYEKMQ (reference sequence). This CDR3 contains 12 residues. The CDR3 here is CASSPGTGGMFF. CDR3 coding DNA: TGTGCCAGCAGCCCAGGGACAGGGGGGATGTTTTTT.

The chain joins TRBV4-3 to TRBJ1-1; D unclear. CDR3 size: 15 residues. The V gene's germline CDR1 is LGHNA and CDR2 YSLEER. Trimming pared 4 bases from V and 4 bases from J, leaving 16 bases between. CDR3 coding DNA: TGCGCCAGCAGCCCAAAGTGGGGAAGAGGCACTGAAGCTTTCTTT. Protein product: CASSPKWGRGTEAFF.

This clone was picked up a small number of times. V is TRBV7-9 and J is TRBJ1-5, with 12 bases that match TRBD1. Germline-derived CDR1 and CDR2 are SEHNR and FQNEAQ (reference sequence). CDR3 size: 17 residues. Unmatched junction bases numbered 11, after V lost 5 bases and J lost 6 bases. Written as DNA, the CDR3 is TGTGCCAGCAGCCCCGGGACAGGGGGCAAAATAGGTCAGCCCCAGCATTTT. Translating gives CASSPGTGGKIGQPQHF. Looking up the rest from reference TRBV7-9 and TRBJ1-5 gives the full variable domain: DTGVSQNPRHKITKRGQNVTFRCDPISEHNRLYWYRQTLGQGPEFLTYFQNEAQLEKSRLLSDRFSAERPKGSFSTLEIQRTEQGDSAMYLCASSPGTGGKIGQPQHFGDGTRLSIL.

This chain joins TRBV18 and TRBJ2-3; D gene ambiguous. Per the germline V gene, CDR1 is KGHSH and CDR2 is LQKENI. V was clipped by 3 bases and J by 5 bases, with 6 bases between them. The CDR3 contains 12 residues. The CDR3, as DNA: TGTGCCAGCTCACCTATGGGAGATACGCAGTATTTT. This codes for CASSPMGDTQYF.

The chain recombines TRBV5-1 with TRBJ1-1; no definite D call. This CDR3 region has 14 residues. Germline CDR1 reads SGHRS; CDR2 reads YFSETQ. The V and J ends lost 6 bases and 0 bases respectively, with 12 bases between them. The CDR3 loop is CASKSPTMNTEAFF. CDR3 coding DNA: TGCGCCAGCAAAAGCCCCACGATGAACACTGAAGCTTTCTTT.

This clone was seen a handful of times. The rearrangement uses TRBV11-1 and TRBJ2-5; D remains ambiguous. V dropped 1 base and J dropped 2 bases, with 5 bases sitting between them. The germline gives CDR1 SGHAT, CDR2 FQDESV (reference sequence). There are 13 residues in the CDR3. The CDR3 loop is CASSLDYQETQYF. The CDR3 coding sequence is TGTGCCAGCAGCTTAGACTATCAAGAGACCCAGTACTTC.

The J gene is TRBJ2-7, the V gene TRBV27; D unclear. This CDR3 is 13 amino acids long. V was cut by 5 bases and J by 4 bases, with 12 bases left in between. CDR1 MNHEY and CDR2 SMNVEV come from the germline V gene (reference sequence). CDR3 amino acids: CASSPAVAYEQYF. CDR3 nucleotide sequence: TGTGCCAGCAGTCCGGCAGTCGCTTACGAGCAGTACTTC.

Regarding this clone: Relative to the germline gene, one junction end is altered; a read error may explain this. The sample holds other DNA sequences that translate to the same CDR3. This sequence joins TRBV5-1 and TRBJ2-1; the match to TRBD2 covers 8 bases. Germline lookup yields CDR1 SGHRS and CDR2 YFSETQ. CDR3 size: 14 residues. The CDR3 is CASSTTSGGLDWIF. For the CDR3, the DNA is TGCGCCAGCAGCACCACTAGCGGAGGGCTCGATTGGATCTTC.